This T cell receptor beta chain was captured in a study of T-cell memory formation after mild COVID-19. Study overall: Clustering of TCRs was largely donor specific. The study, taken as a whole, reports: Contracting clones from day 15 to 85 showed balanced CD4/CD8; later expanders favored CD4+. CD8+ contracting clones occupied EMRA, while CD4+ ones occupied mainly CM and EM.

MiXCR, run by TCRdb on the 5' RACE reads, gives a single entry per CDR3 protein. The table includes hundreds of thousands of distinct CDR3 sequences, approximately 18% detected once. This clonotype showed up just a few times. The antigen is undetermined. This CDR3 is built from 14 residues. Deletions cut 3 bases from V and 0 bases from J, with 8 bases between. The receptor was isolated from an adult woman who had mild COVID-19 (a few samples of this study predate the infection). Cell type and time point are not known. The sequenced material came from PBMCs or a T cell subset sorted from them (not recorded which). The chain recombines TRBV12-3 or TRBV12-4 with TRBJ1-2; D is perhaps TRBD1 (5 bases). This CDR3 reads CASSFSGPNYGYTF. CDR3 bases: TGTGCCAGCAGTTTTTCGGGGCCTAACTATGGCTACACCTTC.